Listed below are T cell receptor beta chains from one sample, sequenced in a study of blood T cell repertoires in COVID-19. Generated by immunoSEQ multiplex PCR, the TCRdb table keeps only in-frame clones and is missing some. Found here are hundreds of thousands of clones, 75% to 85% of them singletons; the top ten hold roughly 1.3%. The sample comprised peripheral blood. These receptors originate from a young woman with COVID-19, enrolled during active disease. The CDR3 runs from the conserved cysteine through the conserved F or W.

v_gene	j_gene	CDR3aa
TRBV19	TRBJ1-3	CASSTFLRGSSGNTIYF
TRBV24-1	TRBJ2-1	CATSGPGLAGSNEQFF
TRBV3-1/TRBV3-2	TRBJ1-1	CASSQVGVKAFF
TRBV4-3	TRBJ2-7	CASSRGLAGAYEQYF
TRBV18	TRBJ2-7	CASSLAGGPGEQYF
TRBV11-3	TRBJ1-1	CASSSRRDTEAFF
TRBV9	TRBJ2-5	CASSANKGGYETQYF
TRBV5-1	TRBJ2-3	CASQIAGVTDTQYF
TRBV3-1/TRBV3-2	TRBJ1-2	CASSLDAGYTF
TRBV2	TRBJ1-2	CASSETGTRALKGYTF
TRBV9	TRBJ1-2	CASSLGQDTNYGYTF
TRBV6-1	TRBJ2-7	CASSDYGGAYEQYF
TRBV19	TRBJ2-2	CASSPRISDRTNTGELFF
TRBV4-3	TRBJ1-5	CASSQDNNSNQPQHF
TRBV12-2	TRBJ2-1	CASRFPEGNEQFF
TRBV12-3/TRBV12-4	TRBJ2-3	CASNPGSRDTQYF
TRBV7-8	TRBJ2-5	CASSLRQGIQETQYF
TRBV12-3/TRBV12-4	TRBJ1-5	CASSSQGNQPQHF
TRBV28	TRBJ1-6	CASSLGGGNSPLHF
TRBV7-3	TRBJ2-7	CASSPVPGGEQYF
TRBV27	TRBJ2-7	CASSFEGQGAREQYF
TRBV7-2	TRBJ2-7	CASSLERVAEQYF
TRBV10-3	TRBJ1-6	CAISEGGARSPLHF
TRBV14	TRBJ2-1	CASSPTWGQGHNEQFF
TRBV7-2	TRBJ2-7	CASSNQREGNNYEQYF
TRBV18	TRBJ1-1	CASSPSSRGTDTEAFF
TRBV4-3	TRBJ2-3	CASSQALLQSGGAHTQYF
TRBV27	TRBJ1-2	CASSLSDRVGYGYTF
TRBV7-8	TRBJ1-4	CASSLVWTGVEKLFF
TRBV19	TRBJ2-2	CASSIRLAGVTGELFF
TRBV12-3/TRBV12-4	TRBJ1-2	CASSLKGYGYTF
TRBV6-5	TRBJ1-2	CASSRGGANYGYTF
TRBV20-1	TRBJ1-1	CSARDRTEAFF
TRBV10-3	TRBJ1-3	CATDRFGSSGNTIYF
TRBV7-9	TRBJ2-5	CASSSRTGADKETQYF
TRBV9	TRBJ2-1	CASSVDRGVHNEQFF
TRBV7-2	TRBJ1-2	CASSFDSDYGYTF
TRBV6-5	TRBJ2-5	CASSLDRGEETQYF
TRBV24-1	TRBJ2-1	CATSDGRWNEQFF
TRBV30	TRBJ1-4	CAWSNTPGREKLFF
TRBV6-2/TRBV6-3	TRBJ2-1	CASSPPAGGHNNEQFF
TRBV5-6	TRBJ1-2	CASSLGGPTGDYGYTF
TRBV30	TRBJ1-6	CAWSARQLSSYNSPLHF
TRBV19	TRBJ2-2	CASSRLAGGSGELFF
TRBV30	TRBJ1-5	CAWSAGLDQPQHF